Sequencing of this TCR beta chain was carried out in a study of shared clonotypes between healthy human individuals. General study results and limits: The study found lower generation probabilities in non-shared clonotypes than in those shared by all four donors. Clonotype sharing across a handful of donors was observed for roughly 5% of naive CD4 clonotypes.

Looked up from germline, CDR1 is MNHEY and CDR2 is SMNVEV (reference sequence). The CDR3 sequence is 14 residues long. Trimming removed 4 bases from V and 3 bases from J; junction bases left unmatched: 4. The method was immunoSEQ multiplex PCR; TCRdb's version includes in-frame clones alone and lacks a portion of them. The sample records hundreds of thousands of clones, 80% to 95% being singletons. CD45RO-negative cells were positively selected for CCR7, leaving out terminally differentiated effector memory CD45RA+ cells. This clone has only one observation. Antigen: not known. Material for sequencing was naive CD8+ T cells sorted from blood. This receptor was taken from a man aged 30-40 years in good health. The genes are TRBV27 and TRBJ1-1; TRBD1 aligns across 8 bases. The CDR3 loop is CASSSTGVDTEAFF. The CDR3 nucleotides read TGTGCCAGCAGTTCGACAGGGGTAGACACTGAAGCTTTCTTT.